The clone carrying this T cell receptor (beta chain) came up once. Its antigen remains unidentified. With 4 bases clipped from V and 5 bases from J, the junction kept 9 bases outside the gene matches. Per the germline V gene, CDR1 is SGHDT and CDR2 is YYEEEE. The length of the CDR3 is 15 residues. The source of the sample is a study of T cell repertoires in cytomegalovirus infection. Looking at the study overall: An indication of both CMV infection and matching HLA type came from public TCR beta signatures.

Study results and limitations: CMV carriers having the relevant HLA were flagged by cumulative public TCR beta family frequency. The ex vivo response was dominated by HLA-C-restricted CMV-specific TCR beta clonotypes.

TCRdb re-called the reads with MiXCR, one entry per CDR3 protein. The table lists approximately 770,000 distinct CDR3 sequences, approximately 32% of them singletons. The clonotype was recovered from a human donor in good health (CMV status not recorded). Some clones in this sample may be carry-over from other donors' samples. The V call is TRBV5-6, the J call TRBJ2-3; 8 bases match TRBD1. Sequences were derived from cultured CD8+ T cells from PBMCs, sampled from culture after CMV antigen stimulation. CDR3 DNA: TGTGCCAGCAGCCCGGACAGGGAAAGGGGAGATACGCAGTATTTT. Its translation: CASSPDRERGDTQYF.